Detailed here is one TCR beta chain. Its antigen is not yet known. Base qualities are not provided; no much larger clone lies one nucleotide away. Within the sample, other DNA sequences also encode this same CDR3. Trimming leaves V shorter by 8 bases and J shorter by 6 bases, with the junction holding 19 bases beyond the gene matches. The germline V gene (reference sequence) yields GTSNPN for CDR1 and SVGIG for CDR2. The CDR3 sequence holds 15 residues, the cysteine and phenylalanine included. Kept here is only the CDR3 DNA, which spans 45 bases and is read in frame from base 1. The immunoSEQ Assay was used to sequence TCR beta CDR3 regions from DNA. As for how the authors treated the data: T cell density was computed as TCR beta template counts normalized to usable DNA estimated by amplifying housekeeping genes. The preseqR package was used to estimate richness by extrapolating to 400,000 templates for PBMC samples and to 120,000 templates for tissue samples. Clonality was defined as one minus Pielou's evenness. Differential abundance testing on productive amino-acid clonotypes, with a minimum total count of 5 and an alpha of 0.1, was used to identify tissue-enriched TCRs. Repertoire overlap between compartments was quantified with the Jaccard Index and Morisita Overlap Index. GLIPH grouped TCR beta CDR3s together with public tetramer-defined viral CDR3s, and a viral motif had to include at least three viral sequences and show V-gene enrichment. TCRdb mirrors the immuneACCESS table, restricted to in-frame sequences. Some clones are absent from its copies; in checked studies, under half trace to an unresolved V gene, and the reason for the others is unknown. Clone size and V and J calls were adopted from that table, with D and trimming inferred from the DNA. This sample is represented by more than 100,000 clones; more than 80% of them were singletons. The ten largest make up around 1.5% of the sample.

This sample was taken from a study of T cells in localized non-small cell lung cancer (dated by TCRdb to the early 2020s). Broadly, across the study: Comparing tumors with uninvolved tumor-adjacent lungs, the study looked at the T cell repertoires of approximately 250 patients with early-stage NSCLC. A mean age of around 69 years was recorded for the NSCLC patients, of whom approximately 130 were male and about a hundred were female. The cohort was made up of 200 to 250 treatment-naive NSCLC patients whose localized lung tumors had been resected. Broader findings and caveats from the paper: Longer overall survival was associated with higher T cell density in blood, whereas shorter survival was associated with higher clonality in adjacent lung. The highest T cell clonality was observed in uninvolved tumor-adjacent lung, where clonality exceeded that of tumor, suggesting that antigenic responses were more focused in uninvolved tumor-adjacent lung. Because multi-region tumor sequencing was not done, intratumor heterogeneity could not be ruled out. A median of roughly 58 of the top 100 tumor clones were detected in paired uninvolved adjacent lung, and 25 to 35 of these tumor clones were also found among the top 100 clones of the paired uninvolved adjacent lung. Because the study design was exploratory, TCR variables were selected using unadjusted p-values without false-discovery rate correction.

At diagnosis, peripheral blood, uninvolved tumor-adjacent lung and tumor were collected and were preserved as a mix of fresh-frozen and FFPE material. Blood samples were analyzed as peripheral blood mononuclear cells for TCR repertoire profiling. This receptor was obtained from an older female donor with stage I lung adenocarcinoma. The chain uses TRBV30 and TRBJ2-7; 7 junctional bases match TRBD1. Sequences were derived from peripheral blood, sampled before any cancer treatment. The DNA is as follows: TGTGCCGGGCAAGGGTTTCCGGGACAGTCTCTCGAGCAGTACTTC. Translated, this is CAGQGFPGQSLEQYF.